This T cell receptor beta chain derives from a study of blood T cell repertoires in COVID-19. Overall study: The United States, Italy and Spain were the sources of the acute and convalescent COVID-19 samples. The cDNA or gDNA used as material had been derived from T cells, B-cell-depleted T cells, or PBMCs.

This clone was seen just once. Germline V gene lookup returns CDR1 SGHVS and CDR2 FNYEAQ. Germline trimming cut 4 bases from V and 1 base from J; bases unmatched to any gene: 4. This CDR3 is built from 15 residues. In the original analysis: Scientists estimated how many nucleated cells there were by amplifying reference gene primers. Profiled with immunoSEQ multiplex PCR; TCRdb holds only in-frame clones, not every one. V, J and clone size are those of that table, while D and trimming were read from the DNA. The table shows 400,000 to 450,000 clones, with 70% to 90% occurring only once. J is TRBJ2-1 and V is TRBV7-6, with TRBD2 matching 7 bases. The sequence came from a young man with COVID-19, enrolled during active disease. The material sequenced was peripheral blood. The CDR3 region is CASSSTSESYNEQFF. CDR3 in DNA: TGTGCCAGCAGCTCCACTAGCGAATCCTACAATGAGCAGTTCTTC.